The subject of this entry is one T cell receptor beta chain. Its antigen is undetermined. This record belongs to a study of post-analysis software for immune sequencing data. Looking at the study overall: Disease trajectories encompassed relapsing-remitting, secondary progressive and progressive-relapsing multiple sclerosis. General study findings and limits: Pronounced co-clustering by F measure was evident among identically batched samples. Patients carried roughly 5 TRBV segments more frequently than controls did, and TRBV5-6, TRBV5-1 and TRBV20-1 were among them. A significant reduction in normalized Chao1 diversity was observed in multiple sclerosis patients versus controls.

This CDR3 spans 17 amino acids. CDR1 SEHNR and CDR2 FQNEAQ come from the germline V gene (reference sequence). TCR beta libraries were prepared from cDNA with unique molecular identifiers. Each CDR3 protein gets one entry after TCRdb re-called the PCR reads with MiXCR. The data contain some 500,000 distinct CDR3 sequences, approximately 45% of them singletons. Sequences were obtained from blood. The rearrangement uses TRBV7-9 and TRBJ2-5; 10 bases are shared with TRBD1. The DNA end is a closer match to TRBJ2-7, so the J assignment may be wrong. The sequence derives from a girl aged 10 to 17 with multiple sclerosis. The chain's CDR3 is CASSYTGTGTGAHEQYF. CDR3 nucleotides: TGTGCCAGCAGCTACACAGGGACCGGGACAGGGGCTCACGAGCAGTACTTC.